One and the same sample provided the 14 T cell receptor beta chains below, sequenced in a study of post-analysis software for immune sequencing data. Study findings and constraints: Five or six TRBV segments, TRBV5-6, TRBV5-1 and TRBV20-1 among them, were found more frequent in patients than controls.

cDNA libraries for TCR beta contained unique molecular identifiers. TCRdb called the PCR reads again in MiXCR, with one record for every CDR3 protein. Of more than 350,000 distinct CDR3 sequences in the sample, 39% were seen once. The antigens for these receptors are not known. Specimen: blood. These receptors were obtained from a girl aged 2-10 years with multiple sclerosis.

The chain employs TRBV12-3 or TRBV12-4 and TRBJ2-2; 9 positions agree with TRBD2. The V gene end was trimmed by 6 bases and the J gene end by 7 bases; junction bases not matched to a gene: 9. This CDR3 region has 15 residues. The CDR3 nucleotides are TGTGCCAGCAGAAAAGCGGGGGGCCTTATCGGGGAGCTGTTTTTT. Its translation is CASRKAGGLIGELFF.

This clonotype has only one observation. The J gene is TRBJ1-1, the V gene TRBV20-1; unclear D gene. CDR1 is DFQATT and CDR2 is SNEGSKA in the germline V gene (reference sequence). V gave up 2 bases and J gave up 3 bases, with 7 bases separating them. The CDR3 has 12 amino acids. CDR3 loop: CSARMGYTEAFF. CDR3 coding DNA: TGCAGTGCTAGAATGGGATACACTGAAGCTTTCTTT.

The V and J genes are TRBV12-3 or TRBV12-4 and TRBJ2-1; 8 bases map to TRBD2. Losses at the gene ends were 2 bases for V and 5 bases for J; bases not matched to a gene: 14. The CDR3 spans 18 residues. CDR3 sequence (DNA): TGTGCCAGCAGTTTACCCCCGGGGACTAGGTTCGGAGACAATGAGCAGTTCTTC. It yields the protein CASSLPPGTRFGDNEQFF.

The chain uses TRBV20-1 and TRBJ2-1, with D unclear. Trimming removed 6 bases from V and 5 bases from J, with 14 bases in between. CDR3 length equals 13 residues. Germline V gene lookup returns CDR1 DFQATT and CDR2 SNEGSKA (reference sequence). The CDR3 region has the DNA TGCAGTGCACTGGATGTTAGTCACAATGAGCAGTTCTTC. Its protein product is CSALDVSHNEQFF.

This rearrangement joins TRBV5-1 to TRBJ1-1; possible D gene TRBD1, 6 bases. V shed 2 bases and J shed 3 bases, with 14 bases lying between them. Germline assignment: CDR1 SGHRS and CDR2 YFSETQ. This CDR3 is 15 amino acids long. Written as DNA, the CDR3 is TGCGCCAGCAGCTTCCAGGGGACGTCTGACACTGAAGCTTTCTTT. It codes for CASSFQGTSDTEAFF. Combining the CDR3 with reference TRBV5-1 and TRBJ1-1 gives the whole variable domain KAGVTQTPRYLIKTRGQQVTLSCSPISGHRSVSWYQQTPGQGLQFLFEYFSETQRNKGNFPGRFSGRQFSNSRSEMNVSTLELGDSALYLCASSFQGTSDTEAFFGQGTRLTVV.

This clonotype was seen a few times. The chain links TRBV7-9 to TRBJ2-1, with D possibly TRBD2 on 6 matching bases. V lost 2 bases and J lost 0, with 14 bases in between. Germline CDR1 SEHNR, CDR2 FQNEAQ (reference sequence). CDR3 length equals 17 residues. Here the CDR3 reads CASSLRLGGSSYNEQFF. The CDR3 DNA reads TGTGCCAGCAGCTTACGATTGGGGGGTAGCTCCTACAATGAGCAGTTCTTC. The full variable domain, rest sourced from reference TRBV7-9 and TRBJ2-1, is DTGVSQNPRHKITKRGQNVTFRCDPISEHNRLYWYRQTLGQGPEFLTYFQNEAQLEKSRLLSDRFSAERPKGSFSTLEIQRTEQGDSAMYLCASSLRLGGSSYNEQFFGPGTRLTVL.

This clonotype was seen a handful of times. The chain links TRBV3-1 to TRBJ2-7; 8 bases align to TRBD1. Trimming cost V 8 bases and J 4 bases; bases outside gene matches: 10. Germline V gives CDR1 LGHDT, CDR2 YNNKEL (reference sequence). This CDR3 contains 14 residues. DNA of the CDR3: TGTGCCAGCGCCCCCGGGACAGGATTTTACGAGCAGTACTTC. Amino acids: CASAPGTGFYEQYF.

This clonotype was seen a handful of times. CDR3 region: CSAPLRASGVYEQYF. CDR3 nucleotides: TGCAGTGCCCCCCTGAGGGCTAGCGGGGTCTACGAGCAGTACTTC. This rearrangement joins TRBV20-1 to TRBJ2-7; 9 bases match TRBD2. This CDR3 comprises 15 residues. The germline gives CDR1 DFQATT, CDR2 SNEGSKA (reference sequence). Trimming removed 6 bases from V and 3 bases from J; junction bases left unmatched: 12.

This rearrangement joins TRBV20-1 to TRBJ2-1; 9 bases agree with TRBD1. From germline, CDR1 is DFQATT and CDR2 SNEGSKA (reference sequence). The CDR3 consists of 14 residues. Losses at the gene ends were 6 bases for V and 2 bases for J; bases not matched to a gene: 5. The CDR3: CSAEQGAAYNEQFF. The CDR3 DNA reads TGCAGTGCAGAACAGGGGGCGGCCTACAATGAGCAGTTCTTC.

The sample holds a few counts of this clonotype. V usage is TRBV12-3 or TRBV12-4 and J usage is TRBJ1-1; maybe TRBD1 (6 bases). V was trimmed by 7 bases and J by 3 bases, leaving 12 bases between them. The CDR3 totals 13 residues. The CDR3 bases are TGTGCCAGCACCCTGGACAGCTACACTGAAGCTTTCTTT. Its translation is CASTLDSYTEAFF.

In its sample, this clonotype was seen a few times. This chain uses TRBV29-1 with TRBJ1-2, with no clear D. V lost 2 bases and J 8 bases, leaving 6 bases between the germline ends. Germline CDR1 reads SQVTM; CDR2 reads ANQGSEA. The CDR3 has 10 amino acids. The CDR3 protein is CSVELGGYTF. CDR3 DNA sequence: TGCAGCGTTGAATTGGGCGGCTACACCTTC.

This clonotype was picked up many times. The chain is built from TRBV5-1 and TRBJ2-7, with 7 bases aligning to TRBD1. Germline lookup yields CDR1 SGHRS and CDR2 YFSETQ. V dropped 4 bases and J dropped 2; count of bases not matched to a gene: 6. CDR3 length: 14 amino acids. CDR3 bases: TGCGCCAGCAGCCCCAGGGACAGAACCTACGAGCAGTACTTC. It yields the protein CASSPRDRTYEQYF. The full variable domain, completed using reference TRBV5-1 and TRBJ2-7, is KAGVTQTPRYLIKTRGQQVTLSCSPISGHRSVSWYQQTPGQGLQFLFEYFSETQRNKGNFPGRFSGRQFSNSRSEMNVSTLELGDSALYLCASSPRDRTYEQYFGPGTRLTVT.

This clonotype was seen only a few times. For the CDR3, the DNA is TGTGCCAGCAGCGCAGATCTCCCGAGGGGTGGCTACACCTTC. Protein: CASSADLPRGGYTF. V gene TRBV7-2 combines with J gene TRBJ1-2; tentatively, D is TRBD1 (5 bases). CDR1 SGHTA and CDR2 FQGNSA come from the germline V gene. This CDR3 has 14 amino acids. The germline V and J ends were trimmed by 5 bases and 7 bases, with 17 bases remaining between them.

This clonotype came up a few times. The chain carries TRBV29-1 and TRBJ2-1; 9 bases line up with TRBD2. CDR1 and CDR2 (germline): SQVTM, ANQGSEA. This CDR3 has 15 amino acids. V was clipped by 3 bases and J by 0 bases; unmatched bases: 3. The CDR3 DNA reads TGCAGCGTTGAGGGGCGGGAGGGCTCCTACAATGAGCAGTTCTTC. The encoded protein is CSVEGREGSYNEQFF.